This is a list of T cell receptor beta chains from one sample in a study of T cell responses to AZD1222 COVID-19 vaccine. Profiling relied on immunoSEQ multiplex PCR, and the TCRdb table lists in-frame clones only, not all of them. The table includes some 120,000 clones, about 93% detected once. Source: peripheral blood, taken on day 0 of AZD1222 vaccination. The receptors were sampled from an adult in good health. Each CDR3 is given with its conserved first and last residue. The D gene is left open where the match is weak. Where a row states a size, it is once, few, many or the class of an expanded clone; other rows omit it.

clone_size j_call d_call v_call cdr3_aa cdr3_nt
NA TRBJ1-1 NA TRBV11-2 CASSLRWGDTEAFF TGTGCCAGCAGCTTACGATGGGGGGACACTGAAGCTTTCTTT
few TRBJ1-1 TRBD1 TRBV18 CASSGQANTEAFF TGTGCCAGCTCAGGACAGGCGAACACTGAAGCTTTCTTT
NA TRBJ1-6 NA TRBV6-5 CASSYGLSYTGSPLHF TGTGCCAGCAGTTACGGATTATCTTATACAGGCTCACCCCTCCACTTT
NA TRBJ1-1 NA TRBV5-1 CASSFYHGRNTEAFF TGCGCCAGCAGTTTTTACCACGGGAGGAACACTGAAGCTTTCTTT
NA TRBJ2-1 TRBD2 TRBV24-1 CATSDGTSGFGEQFF TGTGCCACCAGTGATGGGACTAGCGGGTTTGGTGAGCAGTTCTTC
NA TRBJ2-7 NA TRBV7-2 CASSLRHLSYEQYF TGTGCCAGCAGCTTACGACACCTTAGCTACGAGCAGTACTTC
NA TRBJ1-1 TRBD1 TRBV5-4 CASSRRQGLTEAFF TGTGCCAGCAGCAGAAGACAGGGTCTTACTGAAGCTTTCTTT
NA TRBJ2-2 TRBD2 TRBV2 CASSVGGGDTGELFF TGTGCCAGCAGTGTGGGCGGGGGGGACACCGGGGAGCTGTTTTTT
once TRBJ2-7 TRBD1 TRBV5-3 CARSGWTGRSTRPVQQYF TGTGCCAGAAGCGGATGGACAGGGAGGAGTACCAGGCCGGTACAGCAGTACTTC
NA TRBJ1-1 NA TRBV27 CASRSGGNTEAFF TGTGCCAGCAGGTCCGGGGGCAACACTGAAGCTTTCTTT
NA TRBJ2-7 NA TRBV18 CASSPGRGLSYEQYF TGTGCCAGCTCACCTGGGCGGGGCCTCTCCTACGAGCAGTACTTC
NA TRBJ2-6 NA TRBV10-3 CAISGGTSGANVLTF TGTGCCATCAGTGGGGGGACCTCTGGGGCCAACGTCCTGACTTTC
NA TRBJ2-5 NA TRBV5-1 CASNRDSPGETQYF TGCGCCAGCAACCGGGACTCCCCTGGGGAGACCCAGTACTTC
NA TRBJ2-5 NA TRBV2 CASIGGVGQETQYF TGTGCCAGCATTGGCGGGGTGGGCCAAGAGACCCAGTACTTC
NA TRBJ2-2 TRBD1 TRBV19 CASRPGQGGTGELFF TGTGCCAGTAGGCCGGGACAGGGGGGTACCGGGGAGCTGTTTTTT
NA TRBJ1-1 NA TRBV7-2 CASSLQTNTEAFF TGTGCCAGCAGCTTGCAGACGAACACTGAAGCTTTCTTT
NA TRBJ1-1 TRBD1 TRBV5-1 CASSLTGTGDTEAFF TGCGCCAGCAGCTTGACCGGGACAGGGGACACTGAAGCTTTCTTT
NA TRBJ1-5 NA TRBV6-5 CASTSRGNQPQHF TGTGCCAGCACCTCAAGGGGGAATCAGCCCCAGCATTTT
NA TRBJ2-5 TRBD1 TRBV19 CASTPGQGQTQYF TGTGCCAGTACCCCGGGACAGGGTCAGACCCAGTACTTC
NA TRBJ2-1 TRBD1 TRBV19 CASSGQGLGSYNEQFF TGTGCCAGTAGTGGACAGGGTTTGGGTTCCTACAATGAGCAGTTCTTC
once TRBJ1-6 NA TRBV6-5 CASSYSGSSYNSPLHF TGTGCCAGCAGTTACTCAGGGAGCTCCTATAATTCACCCCTCCACTTT
NA TRBJ1-5 NA TRBV4-1 CASSQVGQPQHF TGCGCCAGCAGCCAAGTGGGACAGCCCCAGCATTTT
once TRBJ2-5 TRBD1 TRBV7-9 CASSRGQAQETQYF TGTGCCAGCAGCCGGGGACAGGCCCAAGAGACCCAGTACTTC
NA TRBJ1-3 TRBD1 TRBV19 CASSPGGTGRNTIYF TGTGCCAGTAGCCCTGGAGGGACAGGGAGAAACACCATATATTTT
once TRBJ1-1 TRBD1 TRBV27 CASGQGMNTEAFF TGTGCCAGTGGACAGGGGATGAACACTGAAGCTTTCTTT
NA TRBJ1-2 NA TRBV19 CASIGTHYGYTF TGTGCCAGTATAGGCACACACTATGGCTACACCTTC
NA TRBJ2-5 NA TRBV5-6 CASSLVGAGRKETQYF TGTGCCAGCAGCTTGGTAGGGGCGGGGCGAAAAGAGACCCAGTACTTC
NA TRBJ1-2 NA TRBV5-1 CASSLGGLNYGYTF TGCGCCAGCAGCTTGGGGGGGCTAAACTATGGCTACACCTTC
few TRBJ1-6 NA TRBV11-2 CASSLLDYNSPLHF TGTGCCAGCAGCTTACTGGACTATAATTCACCCCTCCACTTT
NA TRBJ2-5 NA TRBV10-2 CASSPKVQETQYF TGCGCCAGCAGTCCTAAGGTCCAAGAGACCCAGTACTTC
NA TRBJ1-1 TRBD1 TRBV30 CAWIRGTGGVNTEAFF TGTGCCTGGATAAGGGGGACAGGGGGTGTGAACACTGAAGCTTTCTTT
once TRBJ1-2 NA TRBV18 CASSTRTDLPTRDF TGTGCCAGCTCTACCAGAACGGACTTGCCTACCCGGGACTTC
once TRBJ1-2 TRBD1 TRBV27 CASSTTGDGYTF TGTGCCAGCAGTACAACAGGGGATGGCTACACCTTC
NA TRBJ1-5 NA TRBV19 CASTPSRGFRRSNQPQHF TGTGCCAGTACCCCTTCGAGGGGGTTCAGGCGATCCAATCAGCCCCAGCATTTT
NA TRBJ2-7 NA TRBV11-3 CASSEGHSYEQYF TGTGCCAGCAGCGAAGGACACTCCTACGAGCAGTACTTC
NA TRBJ1-1 NA TRBV6-5 CASSYGRLNTEAFF TGTGCCAGCAGTTATGGCAGGCTGAACACTGAAGCTTTCTTT
NA TRBJ1-2 TRBD1 TRBV6-6 CASSSRTGDYGYTF TGTGCCAGCAGCTCTCGGACAGGCGACTATGGCTACACCTTC
NA TRBJ2-7 TRBD2 TRBV10-3 CAISEPHRRGAPEQYF TGTGCCATCAGTGAGCCCCACCGGCGGGGGGCCCCCGAGCAGTACTTC
NA TRBJ1-4 NA TRBV7-2 CASTPFGGEKLFF TGTGCCAGCACCCCCTTCGGGGGTGAAAAACTGTTTTTT
NA TRBJ1-1 NA TRBV27 CASSLVRQNVLEAFF TGTGCCAGCAGTTTAGTGCGGCAGAACGTCCTTGAAGCTTTCTTT
once TRBJ1-2 TRBD1 TRBV5-3 CARPPYRGRYGYTF TGTGCCAGACCCCCCTACAGGGGGCGCTATGGCTACACCTTC
NA TRBJ2-6 NA TRBV3-1/TRBV3-2 CASSQGNSGANVLTF TGTGCCAGCAGCCAAGGTAACTCTGGGGCCAACGTCCTGACTTTC
NA TRBJ1-1 NA TRBV5-6 CASSLWWGNTEAFF TGTGCCAGCAGCCTGTGGTGGGGGAACACTGAAGCTTTCTTT
NA TRBJ1-2 NA TRBV5-1 CASSLDRGTYYGYTF TGCGCCAGCAGCTTGGATAGGGGGACCTACTATGGCTACACCTTC
NA TRBJ2-5 NA TRBV21-1 CASSKVGGRPQETQYF TGTGCCAGCAGCAAAGTCGGCGGGCGTCCCCAAGAGACCCAGTACTTC
NA TRBJ1-1 NA TRBV12-3/TRBV12-4 CASSFTANTEAFF TGTGCCAGCAGTTTTACTGCTAACACTGAAGCTTTCTTT